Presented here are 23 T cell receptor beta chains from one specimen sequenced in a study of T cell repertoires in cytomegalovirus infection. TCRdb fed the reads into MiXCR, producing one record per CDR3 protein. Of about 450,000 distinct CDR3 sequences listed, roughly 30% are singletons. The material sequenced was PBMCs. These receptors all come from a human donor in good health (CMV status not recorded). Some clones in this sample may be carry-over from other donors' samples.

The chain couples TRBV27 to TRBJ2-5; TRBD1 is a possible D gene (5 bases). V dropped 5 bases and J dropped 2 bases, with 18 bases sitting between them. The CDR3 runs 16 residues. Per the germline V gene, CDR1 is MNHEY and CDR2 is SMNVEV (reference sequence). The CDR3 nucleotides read TGTGCCAGCAGTCATGACGGACGTCCAGGGCAAGAGACCCAGTACTTC. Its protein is CASSHDGRPGQETQYF.

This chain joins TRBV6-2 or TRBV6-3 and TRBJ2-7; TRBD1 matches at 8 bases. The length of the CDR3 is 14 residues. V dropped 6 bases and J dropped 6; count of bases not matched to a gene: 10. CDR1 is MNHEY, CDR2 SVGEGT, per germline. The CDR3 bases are TGTGCCAGCAGGCGGACAGGGAAACTCGTCGAGCAGTACTTC. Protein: CASRRTGKLVEQYF.

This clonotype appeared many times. The CDR3 DNA is TGTGCCAGCAGCTTAGGGGGGACAGGGGTCCGAGAGACCCAGTACTTC. Its translation is CASSLGGTGVRETQYF. J is TRBJ2-5 and V is TRBV7-2; 10 nucleotides match TRBD1. Germline CDR1 SGHTA, CDR2 FQGNSA. The CDR3 runs 16 residues. The ends lost 1 base at V and 4 bases at J; junction bases unmatched: 6.

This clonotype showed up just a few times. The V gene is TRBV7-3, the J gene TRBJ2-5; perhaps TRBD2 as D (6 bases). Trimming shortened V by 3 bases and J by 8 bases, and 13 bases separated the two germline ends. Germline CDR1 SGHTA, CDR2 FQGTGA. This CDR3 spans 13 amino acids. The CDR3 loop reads CASSLDTGATQYF. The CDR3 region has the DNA TGTGCCAGCAGCTTGGACACGGGAGCCACCCAGTACTTC.

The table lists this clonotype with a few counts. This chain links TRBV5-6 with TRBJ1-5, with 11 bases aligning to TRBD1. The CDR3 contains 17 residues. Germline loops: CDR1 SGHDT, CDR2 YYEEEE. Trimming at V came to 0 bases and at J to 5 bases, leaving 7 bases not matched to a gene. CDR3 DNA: TGTGCCAGCAGCTTGGCGGCCTCGGACAGGGGGCATCAGCCCCAGCATTTT. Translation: CASSLAASDRGHQPQHF.

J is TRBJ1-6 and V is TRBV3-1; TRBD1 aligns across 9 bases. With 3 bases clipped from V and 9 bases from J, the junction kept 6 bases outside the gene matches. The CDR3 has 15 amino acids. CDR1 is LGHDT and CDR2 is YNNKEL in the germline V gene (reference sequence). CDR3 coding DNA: TGTGCCAGCAGCCACGGGTTGGGACAGGGTTCACCCCTCCACTTT. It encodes CASSHGLGQGSPLHF.

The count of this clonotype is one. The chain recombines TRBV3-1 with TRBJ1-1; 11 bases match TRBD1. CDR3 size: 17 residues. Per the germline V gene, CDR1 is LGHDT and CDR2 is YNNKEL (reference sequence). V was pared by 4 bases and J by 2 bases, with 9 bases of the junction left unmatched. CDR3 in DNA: TGTGCCAGCAGCCCCCAGGACAGGGGGCCCAGCAACACTGAAGCTTTCTTT. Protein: CASSPQDRGPSNTEAFF.

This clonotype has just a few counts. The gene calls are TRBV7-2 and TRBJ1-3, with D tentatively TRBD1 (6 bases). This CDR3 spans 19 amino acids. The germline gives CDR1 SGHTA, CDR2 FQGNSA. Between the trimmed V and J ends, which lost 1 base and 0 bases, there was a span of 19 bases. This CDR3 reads CASSLVGGWSVSSGNTIYF. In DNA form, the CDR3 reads TGTGCCAGCAGCTTAGTAGGGGGTTGGTCCGTCAGCTCTGGAAACACCATATATTTT.

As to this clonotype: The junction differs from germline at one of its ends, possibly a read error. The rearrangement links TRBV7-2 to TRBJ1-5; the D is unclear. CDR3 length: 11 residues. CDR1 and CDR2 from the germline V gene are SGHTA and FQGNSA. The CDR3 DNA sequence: TGTGCCTTCCACAGCAATCAGCCCCATCATTTT. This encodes CAFHSNQPHHF.

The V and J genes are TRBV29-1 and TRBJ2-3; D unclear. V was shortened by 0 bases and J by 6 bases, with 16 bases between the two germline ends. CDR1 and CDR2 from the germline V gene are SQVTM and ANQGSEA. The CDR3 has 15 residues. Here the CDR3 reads CSVEDLTLTEDTQYF. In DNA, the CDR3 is TGCAGCGTTGAAGATTTGACACTAACTGAGGATACGCAGTATTTT.

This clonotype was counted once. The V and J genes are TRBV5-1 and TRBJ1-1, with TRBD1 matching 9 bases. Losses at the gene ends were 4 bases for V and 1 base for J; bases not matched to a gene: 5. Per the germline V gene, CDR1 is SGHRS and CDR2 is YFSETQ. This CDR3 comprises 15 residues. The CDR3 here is CASSPGDRENTEAFF. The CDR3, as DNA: TGCGCCAGCAGCCCGGGGGACAGGGAGAACACTGAAGCTTTCTTT.

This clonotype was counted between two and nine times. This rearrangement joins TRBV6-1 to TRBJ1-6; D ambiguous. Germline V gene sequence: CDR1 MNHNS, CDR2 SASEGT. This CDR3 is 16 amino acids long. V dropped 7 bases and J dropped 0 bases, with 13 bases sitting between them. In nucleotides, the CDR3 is TGTGCCAGCACCATGGGCCGAGGCTCCTATAATTCACCCCTCCACTTT. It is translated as CASTMGRGSYNSPLHF.

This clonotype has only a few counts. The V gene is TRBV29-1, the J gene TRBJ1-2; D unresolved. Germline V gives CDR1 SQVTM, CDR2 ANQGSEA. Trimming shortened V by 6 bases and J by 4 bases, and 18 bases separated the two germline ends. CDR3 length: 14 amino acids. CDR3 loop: CSVSFGLDGYGYTF. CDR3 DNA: TGCAGCGTCAGTTTTGGATTGGACGGCTATGGCTACACCTTC.

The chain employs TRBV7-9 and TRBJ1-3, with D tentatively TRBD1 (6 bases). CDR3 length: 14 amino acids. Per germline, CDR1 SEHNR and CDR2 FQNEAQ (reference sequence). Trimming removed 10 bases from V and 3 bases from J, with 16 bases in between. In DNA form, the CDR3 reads TGTGCCACCTCAAGGGGGACGGATGGAAACACCATATATTTT. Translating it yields CATSRGTDGNTIYF.

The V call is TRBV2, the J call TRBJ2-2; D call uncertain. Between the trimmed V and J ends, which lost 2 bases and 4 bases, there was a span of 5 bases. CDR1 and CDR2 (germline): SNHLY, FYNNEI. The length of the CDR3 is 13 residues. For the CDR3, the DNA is TGTGCCAGCAGTGAAATCTCCACCGGGGAGCTGTTTTTT. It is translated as CASSEISTGELFF.

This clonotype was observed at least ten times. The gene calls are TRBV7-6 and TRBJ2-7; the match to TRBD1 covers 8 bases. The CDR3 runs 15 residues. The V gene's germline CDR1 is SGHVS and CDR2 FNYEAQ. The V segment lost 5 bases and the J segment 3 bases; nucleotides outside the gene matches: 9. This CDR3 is CASSLFGDRIYEQYF. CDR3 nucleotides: TGTGCCAGCAGCCTATTTGGGGACAGGATCTACGAGCAGTACTTC.

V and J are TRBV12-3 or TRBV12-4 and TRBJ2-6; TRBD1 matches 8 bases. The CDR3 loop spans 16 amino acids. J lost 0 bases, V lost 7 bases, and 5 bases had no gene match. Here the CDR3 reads CASTDTGGSGANVLTF. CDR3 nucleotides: TGTGCCAGCACCGACACAGGGGGCTCTGGGGCCAACGTCCTGACTTTC.

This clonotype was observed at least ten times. CDR3 region: CASSLTVGTSGGRSYNEQFF. CDR3 nucleotides: TGTGCCAGCAGCCTTACAGTGGGGACTAGCGGGGGCCGCTCCTACAATGAGCAGTTCTTC. The chain has TRBV11-2 and TRBJ2-1, with 14 bases matching TRBD2. Germline V lookup: CDR1 SGHAT, CDR2 FQNNGV. This CDR3 comprises 20 residues. J was trimmed by 0 bases and V by 5 bases; bases with no gene match: 12.

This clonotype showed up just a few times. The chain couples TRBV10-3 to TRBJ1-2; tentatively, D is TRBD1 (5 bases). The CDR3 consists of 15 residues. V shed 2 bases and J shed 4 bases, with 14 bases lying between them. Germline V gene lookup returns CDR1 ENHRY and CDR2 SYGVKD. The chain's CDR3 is CAISEGQGAFYGYTF. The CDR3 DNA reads TGTGCCATCAGTGAGGGGCAGGGCGCATTCTATGGCTACACCTTC.

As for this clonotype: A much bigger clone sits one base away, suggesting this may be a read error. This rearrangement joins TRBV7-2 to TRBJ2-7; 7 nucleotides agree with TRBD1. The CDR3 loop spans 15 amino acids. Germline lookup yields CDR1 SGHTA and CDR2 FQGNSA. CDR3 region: CASTTSPGTAYELYF. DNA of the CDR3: TGTGCCAGCACCACCTCACCGGGGACAGCTTACGAGCTGTACTTC.

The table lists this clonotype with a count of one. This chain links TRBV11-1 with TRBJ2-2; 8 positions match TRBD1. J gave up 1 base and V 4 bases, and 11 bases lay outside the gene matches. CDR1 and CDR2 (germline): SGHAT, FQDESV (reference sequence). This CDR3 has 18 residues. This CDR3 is CASSSAGGTYENTGELFF. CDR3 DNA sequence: TGTGCCAGCAGCTCCGCAGGGGGCACGTACGAGAACACCGGGGAGCTGTTTTTT. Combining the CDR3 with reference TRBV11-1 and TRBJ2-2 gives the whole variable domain EAEVAQSPRYKITEKSQAVAFWCDPISGHATLYWYRQILGQGPELLVQFQDESVVDDSQLPKDRFSAERLKGVDSTLKIQPAELGDSAMYLCASSSAGGTYENTGELFFGEGSRLTVL.

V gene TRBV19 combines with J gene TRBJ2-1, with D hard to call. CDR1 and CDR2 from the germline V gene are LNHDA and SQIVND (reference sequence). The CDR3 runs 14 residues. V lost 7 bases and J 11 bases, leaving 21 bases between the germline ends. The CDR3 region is CASMNSVYDKKQFF. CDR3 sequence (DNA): TGTGCCAGTATGAACTCAGTTTATGACAAAAAGCAGTTCTTC.

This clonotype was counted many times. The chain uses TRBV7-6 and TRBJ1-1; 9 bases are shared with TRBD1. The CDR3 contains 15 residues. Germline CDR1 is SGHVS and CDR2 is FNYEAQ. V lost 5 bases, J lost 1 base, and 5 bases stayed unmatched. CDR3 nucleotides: TGTGCCAGCAGCCCCCCGACAGGGGGGAACACTGAAGCTTTCTTT. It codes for CASSPPTGGNTEAFF.